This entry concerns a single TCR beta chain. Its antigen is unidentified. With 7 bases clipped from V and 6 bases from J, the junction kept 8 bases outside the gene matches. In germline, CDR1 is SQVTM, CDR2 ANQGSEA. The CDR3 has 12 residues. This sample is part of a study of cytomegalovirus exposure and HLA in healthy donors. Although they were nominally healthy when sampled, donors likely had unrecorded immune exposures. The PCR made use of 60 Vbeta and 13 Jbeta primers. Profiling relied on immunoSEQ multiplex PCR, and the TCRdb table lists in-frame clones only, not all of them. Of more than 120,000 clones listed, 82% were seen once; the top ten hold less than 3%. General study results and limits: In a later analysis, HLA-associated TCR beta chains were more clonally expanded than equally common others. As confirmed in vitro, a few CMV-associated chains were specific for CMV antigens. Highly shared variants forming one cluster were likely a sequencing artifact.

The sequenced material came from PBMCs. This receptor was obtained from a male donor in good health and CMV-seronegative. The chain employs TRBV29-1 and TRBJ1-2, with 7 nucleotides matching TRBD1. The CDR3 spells CSAFGQDHGYTF. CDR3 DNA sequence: TGCAGCGCCTTTGGACAGGATCATGGCTACACCTTC.